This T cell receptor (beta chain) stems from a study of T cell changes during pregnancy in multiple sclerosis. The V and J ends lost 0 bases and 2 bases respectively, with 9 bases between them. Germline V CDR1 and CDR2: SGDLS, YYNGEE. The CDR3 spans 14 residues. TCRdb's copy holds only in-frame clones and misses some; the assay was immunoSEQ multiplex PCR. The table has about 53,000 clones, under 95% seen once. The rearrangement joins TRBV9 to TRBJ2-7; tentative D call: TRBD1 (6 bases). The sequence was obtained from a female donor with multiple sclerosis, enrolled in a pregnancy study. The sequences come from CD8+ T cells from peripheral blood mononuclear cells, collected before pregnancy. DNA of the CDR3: TGTGCCAGCAGCGTAGGCAGGACAGCCTACGAGCAGTACTTC. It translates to CASSVGRTAYEQYF.